These 24 T cell receptor beta chains originate from one sample sequenced in a study of PD-1 blockade in classical Hodgkin lymphoma. Noted time point: cycle 4 day 1 (C4D1), after five to seven weeks of nivolumab. Brentuximab vedotin exposure varied, and every patient relapsed after autologous stem cell transplantation. Sequencing was performed with immunoSEQ multiplex PCR; in TCRdb, only in-frame clones are kept and a portion is missing. The top ten clones hold over 20% of a sample with 20,000 or so clones, 70% to 90% of them seen once. The starting material was peripheral blood mononuclear cells (PBMCs), obtained before the fourth cycle of nivolumab. The receptors come from a human donor with classical Hodgkin lymphoma.

This clone was seen a few times. The V call is TRBV7-9, the J call TRBJ1-2; D may be TRBD1 (6 bases). CDR1 SEHNR and CDR2 FQNEAQ come from the germline V gene (reference sequence). V lost 0 bases and J lost 7, with 9 bases in between. This CDR3 region has 13 residues. CDR3 in DNA: TGTGCCAGCAGCTTAGCGGAAGGGGGTGGCTACACCTTC. It yields the protein CASSLAEGGGYTF.

The rearrangement joins TRBV7-6 to TRBJ2-3, with TRBD2 matching over 9 bases. Germline CDR1 is SGHVS and CDR2 is FNYEAQ. Losses at the gene ends were 5 bases for V and 2 bases for J; bases not matched to a gene: 8. The CDR3 spans 16 residues. The CDR3 here is CASSPLLAGLTDTQYF. CDR3 in DNA: TGTGCCAGCAGCCCGTTACTAGCGGGCCTCACAGATACGCAGTATTTT.

The chain carries TRBV5-5 and TRBJ1-4; D is possibly TRBD1 (5 bases). Trimming left V 3 bases short and J 5 bases short, with 17 bases between. Germline CDR1 SGHKS, CDR2 YYEKEE (reference sequence). CDR3 size: 16 residues. The chain's CDR3 is CASSWGRGTGNEKLFF. In nucleotides, the CDR3 is TGTGCCAGCAGCTGGGGTAGGGGCACGGGGAATGAAAAACTGTTTTTT.

This rearrangement joins TRBV29-1 to TRBJ2-5, with D hard to call. There are 13 residues in the CDR3. Trimming removed 3 bases from V and 5 bases from J, with 13 bases in between. Germline CDR1 and CDR2: SQVTM and ANQGSEA. The CDR3 DNA reads TGCAGCGTTGAGAGACTGGTCCGGGAGACCCAGTACTTC. It encodes CSVERLVRETQYF.

This sequence joins TRBV29-1 and TRBJ2-1; the D gene is possibly TRBD2 (6 bases). V lost 6 bases to trimming and J lost 2 bases, with 14 bases between them. The CDR3 contains 14 residues. Germline V CDR1 and CDR2: SQVTM, ANQGSEA. The CDR3 here is CSVGGGVAYNEQFF. In DNA, the CDR3 is TGCAGCGTGGGTGGAGGGGTTGCCTACAATGAGCAGTTCTTC.

This clone was recorded a few times. As DNA, the CDR3 is TGTGCCAGTAGTATCTCGGCAGATACGCAGTATTTT. Translated, it gives CASSISADTQYF. This rearrangement joins TRBV19 to TRBJ2-3; D not resolved. CDR1 is LNHDA and CDR2 is SQIVND in the germline V gene (reference sequence). The CDR3 length is 12 residues. V lost 3 bases and J 4 bases, leaving 5 bases between the germline ends.

The CDR3, as DNA: TGTGCCAGCAACCCCCCGGGCTTGGGGGACGATACGCAGTATTTT. Protein: CASNPPGLGDDTQYF. The chain has TRBV28 and TRBJ2-3; either TRBD1 or TRBD2 may supply D (5 bases each). The CDR3 is made up of 15 amino acids. The germline gives CDR1 MDHEN, CDR2 SYDVKM. Trimming cost V 7 bases and J 6 bases, with 20 bases left between them.

A word on this clone: Its ends do not fully match the called genes, so a read error is possible. For the CDR3, the DNA is TGTGCCACCGGAAGGGACAGGGGGACTCTCAATACTTTT. As protein: CATGRDRGTLNTF. The rearrangement joins TRBV15 to TRBJ1-4, with TRBD1 matching over 11 bases. The CDR3 covers 13 residues. Germline values: CDR1 LNHNV, CDR2 YYDKDF (reference sequence).

The CDR3 region is CASGSTGSSYNEQFF. The CDR3 nucleotides are TGTGCCAGCGGGAGTACAGGAAGCTCCTACAATGAGCAGTTCTTC. The rearrangement uses TRBV27 and TRBJ2-1; either TRBD1 or TRBD2 may supply D (5 bases each). CDR1 and CDR2 from the germline V gene are MNHEY and SMNVEV (reference sequence). V lost 8 bases to trimming and J lost 0 bases, with 14 bases between them. This CDR3 has 15 residues.

The genes are TRBV2 and TRBJ2-2; TRBD1 matches 10 bases. Per the germline V gene, CDR1 is SNHLY and CDR2 is FYNNEI. Trimming cost V 5 bases and J 4 bases; bases outside gene matches: 4. The CDR3 spans 15 residues. The CDR3 loop reads CASSTGQGSTGELFF. The DNA for the CDR3 is TGTGCCAGCAGTACGGGACAGGGGAGCACCGGGGAGCTGTTTTTT.

This clone came up once. The genes are TRBV4-1 and TRBJ1-3; D not certain. The CDR3 sequence is 16 residues long. Deletions cut 4 bases from V and 0 bases from J, with 13 bases between. Germline-derived CDR1 and CDR2 are MGHRA and YSYEKL. CDR3 residues: CASSREGRLSGNTIYF. CDR3 bases: TGCGCCAGCAGCCGAGAAGGGCGCCTCTCTGGAAACACCATATATTTT.

CDR3 nucleotides: TGTGCCAGCGGTGACAGGGCGTACCAAGAGACCCAGTACTTC. Protein sequence: CASGDRAYQETQYF. The chain joins TRBV5-4 to TRBJ2-5, with TRBD1 matching 7 bases. CDR3 length: 14 residues. The V gene end was trimmed by 7 bases and the J gene end by 0 bases; junction bases not matched to a gene: 6. Germline assignment: CDR1 SGHNT and CDR2 YYREEE (reference sequence).

This chain links TRBV29-1 with TRBJ2-3; no clear D gene. This CDR3 has 13 amino acids. CDR1 and CDR2 (germline): SQVTM, ANQGSEA. With 7 bases removed from V and 2 bases from J, the gap between germline ends came to 13 bases. This CDR3 is CSGAALFTDTQYF. The CDR3 DNA is TGCAGCGGGGCAGCCTTATTCACAGATACGCAGTATTTT.

The chain is built from TRBV5-6 and TRBJ2-3; 9 nucleotides agree with TRBD2. J gave up 6 bases and V 0 bases, and 5 bases lay outside the gene matches. Germline V lookup: CDR1 SGHDT, CDR2 YYEEEE. The CDR3 runs to 15 residues. The CDR3 DNA sequence: TGTGCCAGCAGCTTGGAGGTAGCGGGAGCGGATACGCAGTATTTT. The encoded protein is CASSLEVAGADTQYF.

This clone is a singleton in its sample. The V gene is TRBV12-5, the J gene TRBJ1-2; TRBD1 agrees at 9 bases. Germline values: CDR1 LGHNT, CDR2 FRNRAP. The CDR3 is made up of 16 amino acids. The V and J ends lost 7 bases and 3 bases, in that order; junction bases with no gene match: 12. DNA of the CDR3: TGTGCTAGTGCCCCCCGAGGGACAGGGCCTCACTATGGCTACACCTTC. Translation: CASAPRGTGPHYGYTF.

The genes are TRBV2 and TRBJ2-7; 9 bases match TRBD1. CDR1 and CDR2 from the germline V gene are SNHLY and FYNNEI. With V trimmed by 6 bases and J by 9 bases, 15 bases remained unmatched. The CDR3 spans 15 residues. CDR3 in amino acids: CASSPWTGATRGQYF. The DNA of the CDR3 is TGTGCCAGCAGCCCCTGGACAGGGGCAACAAGAGGGCAGTACTTC.

The chain is built from TRBV9 and TRBJ1-4; 9 bases line up with TRBD1. J gave up 8 bases and V 4 bases, and 9 bases lay outside the gene matches. This CDR3 has 15 amino acids. Germline values: CDR1 SGDLS, CDR2 YYNGEE. The CDR3 DNA is TGTGCCAGCAGCACTCCCGGGACAGGGAACGAAAAACTGTTTTTT. Its protein product is CASSTPGTGNEKLFF.

The CDR3 loop is CASSLEGHFYEQYF. CDR3 DNA: TGTGCCAGCAGCTTGGAGGGACACTTCTACGAGCAGTACTTC. V and J are TRBV5-6 and TRBJ2-7; D possibly corresponds to TRBD1 (6 bases). Germline loops: CDR1 SGHDT, CDR2 YYEEEE. This CDR3 spans 14 amino acids. Deletions cut 0 bases from V and 3 bases from J, with 10 bases between.

J is TRBJ1-6 and V is TRBV4-1; possibly TRBD1 for D (5 bases). Germline CDR1 and CDR2: MGHRA and YSYEKL. Trimming shortened V by 2 bases and J by 7 bases, and 12 bases separated the two germline ends. The CDR3 is made up of 15 amino acids. The CDR3 bases are TGCGCCAGCAGCCAAATGGGACGGCCAAATTCACCCCTCCACTTT. It yields the protein CASSQMGRPNSPLHF.

CDR3 DNA sequence: TGTGCCAGCAGCTTAGCAGGGGGACAGGGGTTGTATGGCTACACCTTC. It is translated as CASSLAGGQGLYGYTF. The J gene is TRBJ1-2, the V gene TRBV7-9; TRBD1 matches 10 bases. The CDR3 consists of 16 residues. The V segment lost 0 bases and the J segment 5 bases; nucleotides outside the gene matches: 6. Looked up from germline, CDR1 is SEHNR and CDR2 is FQNEAQ (reference sequence).

The genes are TRBV6-5 and TRBJ2-7; the match to TRBD1 covers 8 bases. The CDR3 sequence is 14 residues long. CDR1 is MNHEY and CDR2 is SVGAGI in the germline V gene. J was trimmed by 3 bases and V by 4 bases; bases with no gene match: 5. The CDR3 DNA sequence: TGTGCCAGCAGTTTCGACAGGGGTGGCTACGAGCAGTACTTC. It translates to CASSFDRGGYEQYF.

This chain connects TRBV7-3 to TRBJ1-1; 7 bases are shared with TRBD1. This CDR3 region has 14 residues. Germline lookup yields CDR1 SGHTA and CDR2 FQGTGA. With 2 bases clipped from V and 0 bases from J, the junction kept 0 bases outside the gene matches. CDR3: CASSLDRVNTEAFF. CDR3 nucleotide sequence: TGTGCCAGCAGCTTAGACAGGGTGAACACTGAAGCTTTCTTT.

The V and J genes are TRBV5-8 and TRBJ2-3, with D perhaps matching TRBD2 (5 bases). V was trimmed by 4 bases and J by 0 bases, leaving 15 bases between them. CDR1 and CDR2 (germline): SGHTS, YDEGEE. There are 16 residues in the CDR3. The CDR3 sequence is CASSAGINFSTDTQYF. The CDR3 nucleotides read TGTGCCAGCAGCGCCGGGATCAACTTTAGCACAGATACGCAGTATTTT.

In this sample, this clone turned up once. The rearrangement joins TRBV5-4 to TRBJ1-4; 7 positions agree with TRBD1. Germline CDR1 and CDR2: SGHNT and YYREEE (reference sequence). Trimming removed 3 bases from V and 4 bases from J; junction bases left unmatched: 6. The CDR3 length is 15 residues. CDR3 loop: CASSSIGQVNEKLFF. The CDR3 DNA reads as TGTGCCAGCAGCTCGATCGGACAGGTTAATGAAAAACTGTTTTTT.